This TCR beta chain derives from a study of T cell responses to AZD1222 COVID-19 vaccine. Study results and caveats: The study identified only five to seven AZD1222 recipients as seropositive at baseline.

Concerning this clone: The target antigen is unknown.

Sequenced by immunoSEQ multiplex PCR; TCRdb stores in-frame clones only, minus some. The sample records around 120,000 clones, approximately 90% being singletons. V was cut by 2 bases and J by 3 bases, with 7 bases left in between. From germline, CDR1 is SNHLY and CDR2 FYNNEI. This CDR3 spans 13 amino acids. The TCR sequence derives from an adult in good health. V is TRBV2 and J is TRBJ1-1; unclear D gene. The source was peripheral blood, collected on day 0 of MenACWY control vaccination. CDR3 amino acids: CASSEQLYTEAFF. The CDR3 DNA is TGTGCCAGCAGTGAACAGCTCTACACTGAAGCTTTCTTT.